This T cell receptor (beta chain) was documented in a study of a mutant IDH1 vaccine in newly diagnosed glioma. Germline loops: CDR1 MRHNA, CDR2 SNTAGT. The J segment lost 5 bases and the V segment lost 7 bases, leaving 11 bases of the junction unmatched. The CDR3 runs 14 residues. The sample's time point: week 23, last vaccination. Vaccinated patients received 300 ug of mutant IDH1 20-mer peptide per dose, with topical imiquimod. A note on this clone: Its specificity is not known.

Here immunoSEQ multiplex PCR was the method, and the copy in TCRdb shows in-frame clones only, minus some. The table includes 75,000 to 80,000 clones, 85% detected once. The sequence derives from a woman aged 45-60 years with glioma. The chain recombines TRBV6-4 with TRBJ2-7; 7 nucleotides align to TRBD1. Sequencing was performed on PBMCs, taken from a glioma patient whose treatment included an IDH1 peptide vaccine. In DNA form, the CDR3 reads TGTGCCAGCAAACCCTCGACAGGGCAGGACGAGCAGTACTTC. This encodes CASKPSTGQDEQYF.